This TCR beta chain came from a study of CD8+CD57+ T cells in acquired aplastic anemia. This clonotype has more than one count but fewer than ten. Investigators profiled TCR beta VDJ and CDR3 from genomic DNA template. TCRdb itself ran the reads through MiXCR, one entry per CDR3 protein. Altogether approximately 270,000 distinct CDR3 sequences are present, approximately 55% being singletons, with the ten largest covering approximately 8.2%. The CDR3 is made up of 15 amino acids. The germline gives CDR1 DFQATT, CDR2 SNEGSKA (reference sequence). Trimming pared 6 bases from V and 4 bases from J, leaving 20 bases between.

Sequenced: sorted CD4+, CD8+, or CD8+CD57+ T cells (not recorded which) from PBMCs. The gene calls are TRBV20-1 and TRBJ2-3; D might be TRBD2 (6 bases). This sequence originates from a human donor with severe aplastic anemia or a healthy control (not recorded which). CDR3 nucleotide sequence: TGCAGTGCCTCTCCGGGAGTCTCGTCCGCAGATACGCAGTATTTT. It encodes CSASPGVSSADTQYF.